One and the same sample provided the 22 T cell receptor beta chains below, sequenced in a study of OX40 agonist ivuxolimab in advanced cancers. The assay was immunoSEQ multiplex PCR, and TCRdb's table has in-frame clones only and misses some. The data show more than 45,000 clones, 88% seen once. The material was CD4+ or CD8+ T cells sorted from blood, obtained in a trial of the OX40 agonist ivuxolimab. The receptors here all came from an adult with an advanced solid tumor such as melanoma, head and neck, liver or kidney cancer.

The chain uses TRBV28 and TRBJ2-7; 10 bases are a match to TRBD1. Germline values: CDR1 MDHEN, CDR2 SYDVKM. The CDR3 length is 17 residues. Trimming took 1 base from V and 1 from J; bases not matched to a gene: 7. CDR3 sequence: CASSLFGGTGASYEQYF. The CDR3 DNA is TGTGCCAGCAGTTTATTTGGCGGGACAGGGGCTTCCTACGAGCAGTACTTC.

The V and J genes are TRBV28 and TRBJ1-1; D not resolved. V lost 3 bases and J 1 base, leaving 9 bases between the germline ends. This CDR3 region has 14 residues. Per germline, CDR1 MDHEN and CDR2 SYDVKM. CDR3 sequence: CASSLGSTNTEAFF. The CDR3 coding sequence is TGTGCCAGCAGTTTGGGGTCGACGAACACTGAAGCTTTCTTT.

The chain links TRBV19 to TRBJ2-7, with 7 nucleotides matching TRBD1. In germline, CDR1 is LNHDA, CDR2 SQIVND (reference sequence). The V segment lost 6 bases and the J segment 2 bases; nucleotides outside the gene matches: 7. This CDR3 has 14 amino acids. In DNA, the CDR3 is TGTGCCAGTAGCTGGGACAGAGGAGCCTACGAGCAGTACTTC. It yields the protein CASSWDRGAYEQYF.

The V gene is TRBV20-1, the J gene TRBJ2-7, with D maybe TRBD1 (5 bases). The ends were cut back, 6 bases at V and 5 bases at J, with 11 bases in the middle. The CDR3 runs 11 residues. Germline CDR1 reads DFQATT; CDR2 reads SNEGSKA (reference sequence). This CDR3 reads CSAQTRDEQYF. In DNA form, the CDR3 reads TGCAGTGCCCAGACCAGGGACGAGCAGTACTTC.

By its share, this clone is medium-sized (0.01 to 0.1%). The chain recombines TRBV5-1 with TRBJ1-3; the D gene is possibly TRBD1 (5 bases). Germline V CDR1 and CDR2: SGHRS, YFSETQ. The V end lost 4 bases, the J end lost 2 bases, and 10 bases lay between the germline ends. This CDR3 is built from 14 residues. The CDR3 bases are TGCGCCAGCAGCCCGGACACCGCTGGAAACACCATATATTTT. This sequence encodes CASSPDTAGNTIYF.

The rearrangement uses TRBV29-1 and TRBJ2-7, with no clear D. Germline V gives CDR1 SQVTM, CDR2 ANQGSEA. The CDR3 is 13 residues long. With 6 bases removed from V and 1 base from J, the gap between germline ends came to 13 bases. The CDR3 protein is CSVAWTESYEQYF. DNA of the CDR3: TGCAGCGTGGCTTGGACGGAGTCCTACGAGCAGTACTTC.

This chain links TRBV30 with TRBJ2-2; D not resolved. The CDR3 is 15 amino acids. V shed 0 bases and J shed 3 bases, with 11 bases lying between them. In germline, CDR1 is GTSNPN, CDR2 SVGIG (reference sequence). The CDR3 DNA reads TGTGCCTGGAGTGTATCTCAGTTGGACACCGGGGAGCTGTTTTTT. Translating gives CAWSVSQLDTGELFF.

This rearrangement joins TRBV4-1 to TRBJ1-5; unclear D gene. Germline CDR1 and CDR2: MGHRA and YSYEKL. This CDR3 contains 17 residues. Trimming pared 0 bases from V and 2 bases from J, leaving 14 bases between. Written as DNA, the CDR3 is TGCGCCAGCAGCCAAGATAGCTCGGATAATGGCAATCAGCCCCAGCATTTT. It encodes CASSQDSSDNGNQPQHF.

The rearrangement joins TRBV15 to TRBJ2-6; 11 bases are a match to TRBD2. The ends lost 5 bases at V and 4 bases at J; junction bases unmatched: 13. This CDR3 has 19 residues. The germline V gene has CDR1 LNHNV and CDR2 YYDKDF (reference sequence). The CDR3 region is CATSSLAGVPSVGANVLTF. The CDR3 nucleotides are TGTGCCACCAGCTCACTAGCGGGAGTACCTTCTGTCGGGGCCAACGTCCTGACTTTC.

The chain uses TRBV19 and TRBJ2-3; 9 positions match TRBD1. The CDR3 contains 16 residues. Germline loops: CDR1 LNHDA, CDR2 SQIVND (reference sequence). The trim removed 5 bases at V and 5 bases at J, leaving 11 bases unmatched. The CDR3 sequence: CASSAGTGMMGDTQYF. DNA of the CDR3: TGTGCCAGTAGTGCAGGGACAGGGATGATGGGAGATACGCAGTATTTT. Variable domain in full (rest from reference TRBV19 and TRBJ2-3): DGGITQSPKYLFRKEGQNVTLSCEQNLNHDAMYWYRQDPGQGLRLIYYSQIVNDFQKGDIAEGYSVSREKKESFPLTVTSAQKNPTAFYLCASSAGTGMMGDTQYFGPGTRLTVL.

V and J are TRBV6-1 and TRBJ1-2; 8 bases match TRBD1. This CDR3 is built from 13 residues. V lost 6 bases to trimming and J lost 7 bases; unmatched junction nucleotides: 7. Germline V gene lookup returns CDR1 MNHNS and CDR2 SASEGT. CDR3 in amino acids: CASSTQGVGGYTF. The CDR3 nucleotides are TGTGCCAGCAGCACACAGGGGGTCGGTGGCTACACCTTC.

Of note for this clone: This same CDR3 is encoded by further DNA sequences in the sample. CDR3 region: CASSWGGRNTEAFF. The CDR3 DNA reads TGCGCCAGCAGCTGGGGGGGCAGGAACACTGAAGCTTTCTTT. The V gene is TRBV5-1, the J gene TRBJ1-1, with a possible D match to TRBD1 (6 bases). This CDR3 is 14 amino acids long. CDR1 is SGHRS and CDR2 is YFSETQ in the germline V gene. V was pared by 3 bases and J by 1 base, with 10 bases between. Full variable domain (outside the CDR3, taken from reference TRBV5-1 and TRBJ1-1): KAGVTQTPRYLIKTRGQQVTLSCSPISGHRSVSWYQQTPGQGLQFLFEYFSETQRNKGNFPGRFSGRQFSNSRSEMNVSTLELGDSALYLCASSWGGRNTEAFFGQGTRLTVV.

CDR3 nucleotide sequence: TGTGCCAGCAGTGAATTGGGGTATAGCAATCAGCCCCAGCATTTT. This codes for CASSELGYSNQPQHF. This chain connects TRBV6-1 to TRBJ1-5; unclear D gene. This CDR3 has 15 amino acids. V lost 2 bases, J lost 0 bases, and 8 bases lay in between. The V gene's germline CDR1 is MNHNS and CDR2 SASEGT.

V is TRBV18 and J is TRBJ2-1, with D perhaps matching TRBD2 (5 bases). This CDR3 region has 15 residues. Germline V lookup: CDR1 KGHSH, CDR2 LQKENI. Trimming left V 3 bases short and J 7 bases short, with 16 bases between. The CDR3 spells CASSPPRSLENEQFF. Here the CDR3 DNA reads TGTGCCAGCTCACCGCCCCGGTCACTAGAAAATGAGCAGTTCTTC.

The chain links TRBV16 to TRBJ1-6, with TRBD1 matching 7 bases. J lost 7 bases, V lost 4 bases, and 4 bases had no gene match. This CDR3 comprises 14 residues. From germline, CDR1 is KGHSY and CDR2 FQNENV. This CDR3 reads CASSPGTVNSPLHF. For the CDR3, the DNA is TGTGCCAGCAGCCCCGGGACAGTAAATTCACCCCTCCACTTT.

This chain connects TRBV9 to TRBJ1-5; 8 bases map to TRBD1. After removal of 0 bases from V and 5 bases from J, the junction contained 10 bases not matched to a gene. This CDR3 comprises 17 residues. The germline CDR1 and CDR2 sequences are SGDLS and YYNGEE. CDR3 nucleotides: TGTGCCAGCAGCGTAGCAGGGGGCTATTCCGGGCATCAGCCCCAGCATTTT. Residues: CASSVAGGYSGHQPQHF.

The gene calls are TRBV6-6 and TRBJ2-1; possibly TRBD2 for D (6 bases). Germline V CDR1 and CDR2: MNHNY, SVGAGI (reference sequence). The CDR3 has 13 amino acids. The V end was cut by 2 bases, the J end by 8 bases, with 10 bases between. The CDR3 loop reads CASSYPPGDEQFF. The CDR3 nucleotides read TGTGCCAGCAGTTACCCTCCGGGGGATGAGCAGTTCTTC.

The chain has TRBV18 and TRBJ2-7; no definite D call. Per the germline V gene, CDR1 is KGHSH and CDR2 is LQKENI. The length of the CDR3 is 15 residues. The germline V and J ends were trimmed by 2 bases and 6 bases, with 17 bases remaining between them. The chain's CDR3 is CASSPRAAFYAEQYF. CDR3 bases: TGTGCCAGCTCACCAAGAGCAGCCTTCTACGCCGAGCAGTACTTC.

In regard to this clone: The same CDR3 can be traced to other DNA sequences in this sample. The rearrangement joins TRBV4-1 to TRBJ2-1; a weak D match, TRBD2 (6 bases). The CDR3 sequence is 17 residues long. Germline values: CDR1 MGHRA, CDR2 YSYEKL. Trimming pared 0 bases from V and 2 bases from J, leaving 14 bases between. The DNA of the CDR3 is TGCGCCAGCAGCCAAGAAGGGCGGGAAAGCACCTACAATGAGCAGTTCTTC. Its translation: CASSQEGRESTYNEQFF.

The table lists this clone with a few counts. V is TRBV19 and J is TRBJ1-5; 12 nucleotides match TRBD1. Germline V gene sequence: CDR1 LNHDA, CDR2 SQIVND (reference sequence). Trimming at V came to 5 bases and at J to 6 bases, leaving 5 bases not matched to a gene. The CDR3 is 15 amino acids. This CDR3 reads CASSGTGGFSQPQHF. The CDR3 nucleotides are TGTGCCAGTAGTGGGACAGGGGGCTTTAGTCAGCCCCAGCATTTT.

The chain couples TRBV6-5 to TRBJ2-2, with 7 bases that match TRBD2. CDR1 is MNHEY, CDR2 SVGAGI, per germline. The CDR3 runs 14 residues. V was clipped by 7 bases and J by 4 bases; unmatched bases: 6. CDR3 residues: CASKAGGSTGELFF. CDR3 DNA sequence: TGTGCCAGCAAAGCCGGGGGGAGCACCGGGGAGCTGTTTTTT.

V gene TRBV6-5 combines with J gene TRBJ2-3; a weak D match, TRBD1 (6 bases). This CDR3 spans 13 amino acids. Germline loops: CDR1 MNHEY, CDR2 SVGAGI. The V end lost 5 bases, the J end lost 6 bases, and 12 bases lay between the germline ends. CDR3 sequence: CASSRWTADTQYF. The CDR3 DNA reads TGTGCCAGCAGTAGATGGACAGCCGATACGCAGTATTTT.